Presented here are 20 T cell receptor beta chains from one specimen sequenced in a study of regulatory T cells in long-lasting Graves disease. Time point indicated: persistent/refractory GD, antithyroid drugs over 5 years with positive TRAb. The TCR library was made from RNA extracted from PBMCs. Libraries of TCR beta came from iRepertoire HTBI primers plus Arm-PCR of CDR3 regions. Each CDR3 protein is one row after TCRdb ran MiXCR on the multiplex PCR reads. Here the sample spans some 420,000 distinct CDR3 sequences, 22% being singletons. The specimen was peripheral blood mononuclear cells (PBMCs), collected when the disease was refractory, from a patient treated with antithyroid drugs. The receptor source for this set is a female donor with Graves disease.

This clonotype has at least ten counts. This sequence joins TRBV28 and TRBJ1-2, with 11 bases lining up with TRBD1. The trim removed 7 bases at V and 8 bases at J, leaving 12 bases unmatched. The germline gives CDR1 MDHEN, CDR2 SYDVKM. The CDR3 consists of 15 residues. For the CDR3, the DNA is TGTGCCAGCAACCGAGGGTCCGGGACAGGGGGGGGCTACACCTTC. Protein: CASNRGSGTGGGYTF.

The table lists this clonotype with many counts. The chain recombines TRBV29-1 with TRBJ1-1; TRBD1 agrees at 7 bases. The CDR3 consists of 13 residues. CDR1 and CDR2 from the germline V gene are SQVTM and ANQGSEA. V lost 6 bases and J lost 2; bases outside the gene matches: 6. The CDR3 region is CSVMTGSNTEAFF. CDR3 nucleotides: TGCAGCGTAATGACAGGGTCCAACACTGAAGCTTTCTTT.

In this sample, this clonotype turned up many times. This sequence joins TRBV28 and TRBJ2-7, with a weak D call TRBD1 (5 bases). This CDR3 is 15 amino acids long. Trimming removed 5 bases at V and 2 bases at J, with 16 bases between. CDR1 and CDR2 (germline): MDHEN, SYDVKM. The DNA of the CDR3 is TGTGCCAGCAGTGCCCGGATGGCAGGGACCTACGAGCAGTACTTC. Translated: CASSARMAGTYEQYF.

This clonotype occurred a few times. This sequence joins TRBV30 and TRBJ1-5; D not certain. V gave up 3 bases and J gave up 7 bases, with 10 bases separating them. Germline assignment: CDR1 GTSNPN and CDR2 SVGIG (reference sequence). The CDR3 length is 12 residues. The CDR3 protein is CAWSPGGQPQHF. DNA for the CDR3: TGTGCCTGGAGCCCAGGAGGGCAGCCCCAGCATTTT.

In its sample, this clonotype was seen a few times. V gene TRBV4-3 combines with J gene TRBJ2-5, with D possibly being TRBD2 (6 bases). Trimming pared 0 bases from V and 5 bases from J, leaving 16 bases between. The CDR3 is made up of 16 amino acids. Germline loops: CDR1 LGHNA, CDR2 YSLEER. The CDR3 region has the DNA TGCGCCAGCAGCCAAGAGGGGACTGTCCGCAGCGAGACCCAGTACTTC. It codes for CASSQEGTVRSETQYF.

This clonotype occurred many times. The genes are TRBV29-1 and TRBJ1-1; no clear D gene. Germline CDR1 reads SQVTM; CDR2 reads ANQGSEA. V was cut by 4 bases and J by 1 base, with 4 bases left in between. The CDR3 spans 11 residues. The CDR3 nucleotides are TGCAGCGTTGCGGAGAACACTGAAGCTTTCTTT. This gives the protein CSVAENTEAFF.

In regard to this clonotype: Just one base apart from a much larger clone, this may be a read error. The chain links TRBV7-2 to TRBJ2-3; D remains unclear. The CDR3 extends over 12 amino acids. Trimming left V 4 bases short and J 1 base short, with 3 bases between. The germline V gene has CDR1 SGHTA and CDR2 FQGNSA. CDR3 nucleotides: TGTGCCAGCAGCTCGGGCACAGATACGCAGTATTTT. This sequence encodes CASSSGTDTQYF.

The rearrangement uses TRBV7-9 and TRBJ2-5; D remains unclear. CDR3 length: 15 residues. Trimming shortened V by 5 bases and J by 1 base, and 14 bases separated the two germline ends. Per the germline V gene, CDR1 is SEHNR and CDR2 is FQNEAQ (reference sequence). CDR3 in amino acids: CASSPAGNPQETQYF. CDR3 nucleotides: TGTGCCAGCAGCCCAGCTGGGAATCCCCAAGAGACCCAGTACTTC.

The chain has TRBV14 and TRBJ2-7; possibly TRBD1 for D (6 bases). This CDR3 is built from 11 residues. The V and J ends lost 10 bases and 6 bases respectively, with 13 bases between them. Per the germline V gene, CDR1 is SGHDN and CDR2 is FVKESK. The CDR3 DNA reads as TGTGCCACCAGAAGAGGGGGCGAGCAGTACTTC. It codes for CATRRGGEQYF.

This clonotype turned up a few times. The chain is built from TRBV9 and TRBJ2-5; the D call may be TRBD1 or TRBD2 (5 bases each). The germline gives CDR1 SGDLS, CDR2 YYNGEE. This CDR3 is 13 amino acids long. The ends were cut back, 3 bases at V and 4 bases at J, with 10 bases in the middle. CDR3 bases: TGTGCCAGCAGCGGGGACGGTGGAGAGACCCAGTACTTC. Residues: CASSGDGGETQYF.

This clonotype was seen ten or more times. The chain uses TRBV12-3 or TRBV12-4 and TRBJ2-7, with D tentatively TRBD2 (6 bases). The CDR3 length is 13 residues. Trimming stripped 5 bases from V and 6 bases from J, with 14 bases between. The CDR3 protein is CASSTFGGSEQYF. In nucleotides, the CDR3 is TGTGCCAGCAGTACTTTCGGGGGTAGCGAGCAGTACTTC.

There are many counts of this clonotype. This sequence joins TRBV2 and TRBJ2-2, with D tentatively TRBD1 (5 bases). Germline CDR1 reads SNHLY; CDR2 reads FYNNEI. CDR3 length equals 15 residues. V was shortened by 6 bases and J by 0 bases, with 11 bases between the two germline ends. The CDR3 coding sequence is TGTGCCAGCAGGAGGACAAGCGCGAACACCGGGGAGCTGTTTTTT. The encoded protein is CASRRTSANTGELFF.

This clonotype showed up many times. The V gene is TRBV11-2, the J gene TRBJ2-7; TRBD1 matches 10 bases. The CDR3 length is 15 residues. Germline CDR1 reads SGHAT; CDR2 reads FQNNGV. J gave up 5 bases and V 5 bases, and 9 bases lay outside the gene matches. This CDR3 is CASSPTWTGGHEQYF. CDR3 nucleotides: TGTGCCAGCAGCCCAACCTGGACAGGGGGGCACGAGCAGTACTTC.

This clonotype has just a few counts. This rearrangement joins TRBV20-1 to TRBJ2-5, with 8 bases aligning to TRBD1. The length of the CDR3 is 15 residues. Germline V gives CDR1 DFQATT, CDR2 SNEGSKA (reference sequence). After removal of 1 base from V and 4 bases from J, the junction contained 8 bases not matched to a gene. The DNA for the CDR3 is TGCAGTGCTAGAGGTAGTGGACAGGGTGGAGAGACCCAGTACTTC. Residues: CSARGSGQGGETQYF.

This clonotype was seen more than once but under ten times. The chain links TRBV19 to TRBJ1-2; TRBD1 might be the D (6 bases). This CDR3 has 15 residues. Germline loops: CDR1 LNHDA, CDR2 SQIVND (reference sequence). The germline V and J ends were trimmed by 7 bases and 4 bases, with 19 bases remaining between them. CDR3 loop: CASTPRAGDGYGYTF. The DNA of the CDR3 is TGTGCCAGTACCCCCCGGGCAGGGGATGGCTATGGCTACACCTTC. Based on the CDR3 plus reference TRBV19 and TRBJ1-2, the full variable domain is DGGITQSPKYLFRKEGQNVTLSCEQNLNHDAMYWYRQDPGQGLRLIYYSQIVNDFQKGDIAEGYSVSREKKESFPLTVTSAQKNPTAFYLCASTPRAGDGYGYTFGSGTRLTVV.

This chain joins TRBV7-9 and TRBJ2-2; D remains unclear. This CDR3 region has 14 residues. Trimming removed 8 bases from V and 0 bases from J, with 10 bases in between. Germline V CDR1 and CDR2: SEHNR, FQNEAQ (reference sequence). The CDR3 DNA follows: TGTGCCAGCCGCCCCGATTCGAACACCGGGGAGCTGTTTTTT. Translating gives CASRPDSNTGELFF.

V is TRBV30 and J is TRBJ1-1; D gene ambiguous. The CDR3 extends over 15 amino acids. Germline V CDR1 and CDR2: GTSNPN, SVGIG (reference sequence). V lost 4 bases, J lost 4 bases, and 19 bases lay in between. In nucleotides, the CDR3 is TGTGCCTGGATTTTTAGCCGGGCCCTGACCACTGAAGCTTTCTTT. Its translation is CAWIFSRALTTEAFF.

The chain employs TRBV2 and TRBJ2-7; tentative D call: TRBD2 (6 bases). There are 16 residues in the CDR3. Deletions cut 6 bases from V and 6 bases from J, with 24 bases between. The germline gives CDR1 SNHLY, CDR2 FYNNEI. The CDR3 nucleotides are TGTGCCAGCAGCCAAGGATTGGCAGGACTACCAATCGAGCAGTACTTC. Translating it yields CASSQGLAGLPIEQYF.

This clonotype was counted at least ten times. V and J are TRBV20-1 and TRBJ1-2; 8 bases map to TRBD1. Germline V gene lookup returns CDR1 DFQATT and CDR2 SNEGSKA (reference sequence). J gave up 3 bases and V 6 bases, and 9 bases lay outside the gene matches. This CDR3 has 14 amino acids. The CDR3 DNA follows: TGCAGTGCCCCCGGCCCGACAGGGGACTATGGCTACACCTTC. This translates into CSAPGPTGDYGYTF.

This clonotype was counted ten times or more. J is TRBJ1-1 and V is TRBV6-5, with a tentative D call TRBD1 (6 bases). V was trimmed by 2 bases and J by 0 bases, leaving 10 bases between them. The CDR3 length is 15 residues. The germline V gene has CDR1 MNHEY and CDR2 SVGAGI. CDR3 in amino acids: CASSYVGQMNTEAFF. The CDR3 nucleotides are TGTGCCAGCAGTTACGTCGGACAGATGAACACTGAAGCTTTCTTT.